The 18 T cell receptor beta chains below all came from one sample that was sequenced in a study of blood T cell repertoires in COVID-19. Only in-frame clones appear in the TCRdb table, and some are missing; sequencing was by immunoSEQ multiplex PCR. The sample contains about 170,000 clones, about 86% of which appear only once. The source material was peripheral blood. These receptor sequences come from a woman aged 55-69 years with COVID-19, enrolled during active disease.

The chain is built from TRBV19 and TRBJ2-3; 9 bases agree with TRBD1. The ends lost 5 bases at V and 6 bases at J; junction bases unmatched: 6. Germline CDR1 and CDR2: LNHDA and SQIVND (reference sequence). The length of the CDR3 is 14 residues. CDR3 sequence reads: CASSWTGEGDTQYF. The CDR3 DNA reads TGTGCCAGTAGTTGGACAGGGGAGGGGGATACGCAGTATTTT.

V gene TRBV7-9 combines with J gene TRBJ2-5; D is perhaps TRBD1 (7 bases). From germline, CDR1 is SEHNR and CDR2 FQNEAQ (reference sequence). The CDR3 spans 15 residues. V was trimmed by 5 bases and J by 5 bases, leaving 18 bases between them. The CDR3 here is CASSPATGTWETQYF. DNA of the CDR3: TGTGCCAGCAGCCCGGCGACAGGGACTTGGGAGACCCAGTACTTC.

This clone was counted once. This rearrangement joins TRBV12-5 to TRBJ1-5; D remains unclear. V shed 3 bases and J shed 11 bases, with 11 bases lying between them. The CDR3 extends over 12 amino acids. Germline assignment: CDR1 LGHNT and CDR2 FRNRAP. CDR3 bases: TGTGCTAGTGGTTTCGGAGACGGGGCCCAGCATTTT. This gives the protein CASGFGDGAQHF.

This CDR3 is CASSLAGSMYEKLFF. CDR3 sequence (DNA): TGTGCCAGCAGCTTAGCGGGCAGTATGTATGAAAAACTGTTTTTT. The V gene is TRBV7-2, the J gene TRBJ1-4; no reliable D call. This CDR3 comprises 15 residues. Looked up from germline, CDR1 is SGHTA and CDR2 is FQGNSA. Trimming took off 0 bases at V and 6 bases at J, with 11 bases between the two ends. Based on the CDR3 plus reference TRBV7-2 and TRBJ1-4, the full variable domain is GAGVSQSPSNKVTEKGKDVELRCDPISGHTALYWYRQSLGQGLEFLIYFQGNSAPDKSGLPSDRFSAERTGGSVSTLTIQRTQQEDSAVYLCASSLAGSMYEKLFFGSGTQLSVL.

This clone showed up just once. The V call is TRBV6-4, the J call TRBJ2-2; no definite D call. V was pared by 3 bases and J by 6 bases, with 17 bases between. Germline CDR1 MRHNA, CDR2 SNTAGT. The CDR3 sequence is 16 residues long. CDR3 loop: CASSEQSGLVAGELFF. In DNA, the CDR3 is TGTGCCAGCAGTGAACAGTCAGGCCTGGTAGCCGGGGAGCTGTTTTTT.

This clone was detected once. V gene TRBV4-1 combines with J gene TRBJ2-3; 7 bases fit TRBD2. This CDR3 region has 15 residues. J lost 1 base, V lost 7 bases, and 8 bases had no gene match. CDR1 and CDR2 (germline): MGHRA, YSYEKL. The CDR3 protein is CASTALAMGTDTQYF. CDR3 DNA sequence: TGCGCCAGCACCGCACTAGCGATGGGCACAGATACGCAGTATTTT.

This chain's CDR3 is CASSTRGLAGGLQNEQFF. CDR3 nucleotide sequence: TGTGCCAGTAGTACGAGAGGACTAGCGGGAGGTCTTCAGAATGAGCAGTTCTTC. V gene TRBV19 combines with J gene TRBJ2-1, with 14 nucleotides matching TRBD2. This CDR3 comprises 18 residues. Germline values: CDR1 LNHDA, CDR2 SQIVND (reference sequence). V was clipped by 4 bases and J by 7 bases; unmatched bases: 12.

The chain recombines TRBV5-8 with TRBJ1-2; D perhaps matches TRBD1 (5 bases). V lost 4 bases, J lost 4 bases, and 17 bases lay in between. The CDR3 runs to 15 residues. Germline V CDR1 and CDR2: SGHTS, YDEGEE. The CDR3 sequence: CASSKRDFLLYGYTF. The CDR3 bases are TGTGCCAGCAGCAAACGGGACTTTTTACTCTATGGCTACACCTTC. The complete variable domain, with remaining parts taken from reference TRBV5-8 and TRBJ1-2, reads EAGVTQSPTHLIKTRGQQATLRCSPISGHTSVYWYQQALGLGLQFLLWYDEGEERNRGNFPPRFSGRQFPNYSSELNVNALELEDSALYLCASSKRDFLLYGYTFGSGTRLTVV.

The chain employs TRBV11-3 and TRBJ1-2, with 7 positions matching TRBD1. This CDR3 region has 17 residues. Germline V gene sequence: CDR1 SGHNT, CDR2 YENEEA. Trimming removed 0 bases from V and 7 bases from J; junction bases left unmatched: 14. This CDR3 is CASSLEREEGAPGGYTF. The CDR3, as DNA: TGTGCCAGCAGCTTAGAAAGAGAAGAGGGGGCACCGGGTGGCTACACCTTC. The full variable domain, its missing parts supplied by reference TRBV11-3 and TRBJ1-2, is EAGVVQSPRYKIIEKKQPVAFWCNPISGHNTLYWYLQNLGQGPELLIRYENEEAVDDSQLPKDRFSAERLKGVDSTLKIQPAELGDSAVYLCASSLEREEGAPGGYTFGSGTRLTVV.

The chain joins TRBV30 to TRBJ1-3; D is undetermined. The CDR3 runs 17 residues. Trimming pared 7 bases from V and 0 bases from J, leaving 22 bases between. Germline lookup yields CDR1 GTSNPN and CDR2 SVGIG (reference sequence). The CDR3 DNA reads as TGTGCCTCCCAGATATCAAGGCGACACCTCTCTGGAAACACCATATATTTT. Translated: CASQISRRHLSGNTIYF.

This chain uses TRBV7-3 with TRBJ2-2; D is uncertain. Trimming shortened V by 6 bases and J by 7 bases, and 15 bases separated the two germline ends. CDR3 length: 14 amino acids. Looked up from germline, CDR1 is SGHTA and CDR2 is FQGTGA. The CDR3, as DNA: TGTGCCAGCAGGGGCGAAAACAATCGCGGGGAGCTGTTTTTT. Translating it yields CASRGENNRGELFF.

A single count supports this clone. The chain recombines TRBV21-1 with TRBJ1-6; the table gives TRBD1 as D, unverified against the DNA. TRBV21-1 is termed a pseudogene. The CDR3 runs 15 residues. CDR3 loop: CASSTRGSCNSPLHF. In DNA, the CDR3 is TGTGCCAGCTCTACTAGGGGGTCGTGTAATTCACCCCTCCACTTT.

The gene calls are TRBV7-2 and TRBJ1-5, with D hard to call. Germline values: CDR1 SGHTA, CDR2 FQGNSA. The V end was cut by 1 base, the J end by 3 bases, with 13 bases between. This CDR3 has 16 amino acids. For the CDR3, the DNA is TGTGCCAGCAGCTTAGAGGCGGGGTGGTCCAATCAGCCCCAGCATTTT. Translating gives CASSLEAGWSNQPQHF. Full variable domain (remainder filled in from reference TRBV7-2 and TRBJ1-5): GAGVSQSPSNKVTEKGKDVELRCDPISGHTALYWYRQSLGQGLEFLIYFQGNSAPDKSGLPSDRFSAERTGGSVSTLTIQRTQQEDSAVYLCASSLEAGWSNQPQHFGDGTRLSIL.

The chain carries TRBV28 and TRBJ2-7, with a possible D match to TRBD1 (5 bases). The length of the CDR3 is 14 residues. Deletions cut 5 bases from V and 4 bases from J, with 15 bases between. The germline V gene has CDR1 MDHEN and CDR2 SYDVKM. CDR3 region: CASSPRRQIYEQYF. As DNA, the CDR3 is TGTGCCAGCAGTCCCCGCCGACAGATATACGAGCAGTACTTC.

This sequence joins TRBV6-5 and TRBJ1-2; TRBD1 matches at 7 bases. Germline V gene data show CDR1 as MNHEY and CDR2 as SVGAGI. The CDR3 consists of 13 residues. Trimming took 6 bases from V and 2 from J; bases not matched to a gene: 3. The CDR3 spells CASSRTGNYGYTF. The CDR3 nucleotides read TGTGCCAGCAGCCGGACAGGAAACTATGGCTACACCTTC.

The chain has TRBV3-1 (or the pseudogene TRBV3-2) and TRBJ2-7, with D tentatively TRBD1 (5 bases). The CDR3 is 14 residues long. Germline V CDR1 and CDR2: LGHDT, YNNKEL (reference sequence). Trimming left V 4 bases short and J 2 bases short, with 12 bases between. CDR3 residues: CASSPQGFTYEQYF. The CDR3 bases are TGTGCCAGCAGCCCGCAGGGTTTCACCTACGAGCAGTACTTC.

This sequence joins TRBV28 and TRBJ2-7; maybe TRBD1 (6 bases). V was cut by 3 bases and J by 2 bases, with 14 bases left in between. Per the germline V gene, CDR1 is MDHEN and CDR2 is SYDVKM. The CDR3 length is 15 residues. CDR3 residues: CASSFSHRAPYEQYF. In DNA form, the CDR3 reads TGTGCCAGCAGTTTTAGTCACAGGGCTCCCTACGAGCAGTACTTC.

This sequence joins TRBV5-1 and TRBJ2-2; unclear D gene. Trimming shortened V by 0 bases and J by 4 bases, and 7 bases separated the two germline ends. Germline-derived CDR1 and CDR2 are SGHRS and YFSETQ. The CDR3 runs 14 residues. The CDR3 loop is CASSLVGPTGELFF. The CDR3, as DNA: TGCGCCAGCAGCTTGGTTGGGCCCACCGGGGAGCTGTTTTTT. Combining the CDR3 with reference TRBV5-1 and TRBJ2-2 gives the whole variable domain KAGVTQTPRYLIKTRGQQVTLSCSPISGHRSVSWYQQTPGQGLQFLFEYFSETQRNKGNFPGRFSGRQFSNSRSEMNVSTLELGDSALYLCASSLVGPTGELFFGEGSRLTVL.